This TCR beta chain is from a study of blood T cell repertoires in COVID-19. The CDR3 spans 15 residues. Per the germline V gene, CDR1 is SGHTA and CDR2 is FQGNSA. V gave up 3 bases and J gave up 0 bases; unmatched junction bases: 5. Using immunoSEQ multiplex PCR, the repertoire was profiled, and TCRdb retains in-frame clones only, with some absent. Among hundreds of thousands of clones listed, about 87% were seen once. The sequenced sample was peripheral blood. J is TRBJ2-7 and V is TRBV7-2, with 7 bases identical to TRBD1. The receptor was isolated from a man aged 70 or older with acute or convalescent COVID-19. CDR3 DNA sequence: TGTGCCAGCAGCTTTGCAGGGGGTAGCTCCTACGAGCAGTACTTC. This encodes CASSFAGGSSYEQYF.